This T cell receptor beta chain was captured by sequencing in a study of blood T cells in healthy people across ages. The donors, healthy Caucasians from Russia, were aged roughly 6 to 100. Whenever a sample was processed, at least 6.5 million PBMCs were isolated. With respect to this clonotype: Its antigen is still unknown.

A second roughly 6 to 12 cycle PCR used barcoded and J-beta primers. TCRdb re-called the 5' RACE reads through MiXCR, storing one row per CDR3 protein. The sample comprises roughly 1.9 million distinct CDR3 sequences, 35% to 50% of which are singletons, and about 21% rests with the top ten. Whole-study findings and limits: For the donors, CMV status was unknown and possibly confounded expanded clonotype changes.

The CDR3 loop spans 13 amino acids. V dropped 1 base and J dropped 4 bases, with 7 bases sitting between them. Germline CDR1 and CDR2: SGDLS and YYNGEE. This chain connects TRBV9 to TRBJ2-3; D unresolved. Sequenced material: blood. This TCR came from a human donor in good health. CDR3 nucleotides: TGTGCCAGCAGCGTACAGCCTGCAGATACGCAGTATTTT. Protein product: CASSVQPADTQYF.